Following are 21 T cell receptor beta chains from one sample sequenced in a study of metastatic and nonmetastatic thyroid tumors. MiXCR re-clonotyped the PCR reads for TCRdb. The data contain 15,000 to 20,000 clones, roughly a quarter of them singletons. Each patient went into thyroid surgery without having received any treatment. The material sequenced was tumor tissue. These receptors were taken from a female donor with papillary thyroid cancer or a benign thyroid nodule (not recorded which). Some clones in this sample may be carry-over from other donors' samples.

On this clone itself: An end of the junction does not agree with germline; a read error may underlie this. The CDR3 reads CASIRGQGGNTWELFF. CDR3 DNA sequence: TGTGCCAGCATCCGGGGACAGGGGGGAAACACCTGGGAGCTGTTTTTT. This rearrangement joins TRBV6-1 to TRBJ2-2, with 11 positions matching TRBD1. The CDR3 contains 16 residues. Germline V gives CDR1 MNHNS, CDR2 SASEGT.

The rearrangement joins TRBV6-1 to TRBJ1-5; D is ambiguous. Germline V gene lookup returns CDR1 MNHNS and CDR2 SASEGT. CDR3 length equals 15 residues. Trimming left V 6 bases short and J 2 bases short, with 14 bases between. The CDR3 sequence: CASRTAGPGNQPQHF. Here the CDR3 DNA reads TGTGCCAGCAGAACCGCCGGCCCGGGCAATCAGCCCCAGCATTTT.

This chain links TRBV7-3 with TRBJ2-1, with 7 bases aligning to TRBD1. Trimming at V came to 6 bases and at J to 8 bases, leaving 7 bases not matched to a gene. CDR3 length: 13 residues. From germline, CDR1 is SGHTA and CDR2 FQGTGA. Written as DNA, the CDR3 is TGTGCCAGCAGTTTCAGACAGGGCTATGAGCAGTTCTTC. Translation: CASSFRQGYEQFF.

This clone was seen more than once but under ten times. Relative to the germline gene, one junction end is altered; a read error may explain this. This chain connects TRBV10-1 to TRBJ2-3; 8 nucleotides agree with TRBD2. The CDR3 length is 14 residues. Germline CDR1 reads WNHNN; CDR2 reads SYGVQD (reference sequence). The CDR3 DNA reads as TGCACCAGCAGTGACGGGAGGGATGTAGATACGCAGTATTTT. It yields the protein CTSSDGRDVDTQYF.

J is TRBJ2-7 and V is TRBV5-1; the match to TRBD2 covers 12 bases. Looked up from germline, CDR1 is SGHRS and CDR2 is YFSETQ. There are 15 residues in the CDR3. The V segment lost 2 bases and the J segment 5 bases; nucleotides outside the gene matches: 5. The CDR3 protein is CASSLLAGGSHEQYF. The CDR3 bases are TGCGCCAGCAGCTTACTAGCGGGAGGTTCCCACGAGCAGTACTTC.

The chain is built from TRBV12-3 or TRBV12-4 and TRBJ1-2; D ambiguous. V lost 5 bases and J 5 bases, leaving 12 bases between the germline ends. The CDR3 loop spans 13 amino acids. The CDR3, as DNA: TGTGCCAGCAGTCCCCCCGATCCATATGGCTACACCTTC. Encoded protein: CASSPPDPYGYTF.

This clone was detected ten times or more. CDR3 in DNA: TGTGCCAGCAGCGCCCAGGTCCACACTGAAGCTTTCTTT. Amino acids: CASSAQVHTEAFF. The J gene is TRBJ1-1, the V gene TRBV11-2; no firm D call. The V gene's germline CDR1 is SGHAT and CDR2 FQNNGV. The V gene lost 5 bases and the J gene lost 3 bases, with 10 bases spanning the gap. The CDR3 runs 13 residues.

A note on this clone: The germline gene is not matched at one end of the junction; a read error may be the cause. This rearrangement joins TRBV6-6 to TRBJ2-7, with 9 nucleotides matching TRBD2. CDR3 length: 16 amino acids. Germline CDR1 MNHNY, CDR2 SVGAGI (reference sequence). The CDR3 loop is CASSCPSSGTSYKQYF. CDR3 sequence (DNA): TGTGCCAGCAGTTGTCCCTCTAGCGGGACATCCTACAAGCAGTACTTC.

This clone appeared many times. This chain joins TRBV9 and TRBJ1-2, with D maybe TRBD1 (5 bases). Trimming shortened V by 0 bases and J by 4 bases, and 19 bases separated the two germline ends. CDR3 length: 17 residues. Per germline, CDR1 SGDLS and CDR2 YYNGEE. This CDR3 is CASSVAETIGGIYGYTF. The CDR3 DNA sequence: TGTGCCAGCAGCGTAGCCGAGACAATCGGGGGAATCTATGGCTACACCTTC.

This clone was counted ten times or more. This chain uses TRBV20-1 with TRBJ1-5, with a possible D match to TRBD1 (5 bases). Trimming pared 3 bases from V and 0 bases from J, leaving 12 bases between. Germline CDR1 is DFQATT and CDR2 is SNEGSKA (reference sequence). The CDR3 sequence is 15 residues long. Here the CDR3 reads CSASLGQFSNQPQHF. The CDR3 DNA reads as TGCAGTGCTAGTCTGGGGCAATTTAGCAATCAGCCCCAGCATTTT.

This clone was observed a few times. This chain joins TRBV6-4 and TRBJ2-1; 10 nucleotides align to TRBD1. Germline trimming cut 0 bases from V and 6 bases from J; bases unmatched to any gene: 5. Germline V gene lookup returns CDR1 MRHNA and CDR2 SNTAGT. This CDR3 spans 16 amino acids. This CDR3 is CASSDSPGQGSNEQFF. DNA of the CDR3: TGTGCCAGCAGTGACTCCCCGGGACAGGGGAGCAATGAGCAGTTCTTC.

V usage is TRBV6-6 and J usage is TRBJ1-6, with TRBD1 matching 8 bases. Germline V lookup: CDR1 MNHNY, CDR2 SVGAGI (reference sequence). The CDR3 loop spans 14 amino acids. J gave up 10 bases and V 2 bases, and 4 bases lay outside the gene matches. The CDR3 region is CASSYGTGGSPLHF. The CDR3 DNA sequence: TGTGCCAGCAGTTACGGTACAGGGGGGTCACCCCTCCACTTT.

The chain uses TRBV6-4 and TRBJ2-3, with 10 bases that match TRBD2. The CDR3 totals 18 residues. Germline CDR1 and CDR2: MRHNA and SNTAGT. V lost 5 bases and J lost 0; bases outside the gene matches: 11. The CDR3: CASSSGTSGMRSTDTQYF. The DNA of the CDR3 is TGTGCCAGCAGTTCCGGTACTAGCGGGATGAGGAGCACAGATACGCAGTATTTT.

This clone is medium-sized. V is TRBV6-1 and J is TRBJ2-3; 12 bases fit TRBD2. The germline V gene has CDR1 MNHNS and CDR2 SASEGT. CDR3 length equals 15 residues. The junction had 7 bases not matched to a gene; V was cut back by 6 bases and J by 6 bases. The CDR3 loop reads CASSNQLAGGDTQYF. The CDR3 nucleotides are TGTGCCAGCAGCAACCAGCTAGCGGGGGGGGATACGCAGTATTTT.

As regards this clone: One end of the junction fails to match germline, which may point to a read error. This chain links TRBV5-1 with TRBJ2-7, with a possible D match to TRBD2 (5 bases). The CDR3 loop spans 15 amino acids. The germline gives CDR1 SGHRS, CDR2 YFSETQ. The CDR3 nucleotides are TGCACCAGCAGCCCATCCCCTGGGTCCGACTACGAGCATTACTTC. Translated: CTSSPSPGSDYEHYF.

This chain joins TRBV7-6 and TRBJ2-1; the D gene is possibly TRBD1 (7 bases). Germline V gene data show CDR1 as SGHVS and CDR2 as FNYEAQ. The CDR3 spans 11 residues. Trimming stripped 5 bases from V and 10 bases from J, with 9 bases between. CDR3 sequence reads: CASSPGGEQFF. DNA for the CDR3: TGTGCCAGCAGCCCAGGGGGGGAGCAGTTCTTC.

The chain employs TRBV7-3 and TRBJ2-1; D possibly corresponds to TRBD2 (6 bases). CDR3 size: 15 residues. Looked up from germline, CDR1 is SGHTA and CDR2 is FQGTGA. Trimming cost V 5 bases and J 1 base, with 12 bases left between them. The DNA for the CDR3 is TGTGCCAGCAGCCAGCTTAGCGGATCCTACAATGAGCAGTTCTTC. This codes for CASSQLSGSYNEQFF.

This clone was seen ten or more times. The chain employs TRBV2 and TRBJ1-2; 8 bases are shared with TRBD1. V was pared by 3 bases and J by 2 bases, with 8 bases of the junction left unmatched. Germline lookup yields CDR1 SNHLY and CDR2 FYNNEI. The CDR3 totals 16 residues. The CDR3 spells CASSEGVQGANYGYTF. The CDR3 DNA reads TGTGCCAGCAGTGAGGGGGTTCAGGGGGCCAACTATGGCTACACCTTC.

A note on this clone: This may be a read error: a much more frequent sequence differs by one nucleotide. The chain recombines TRBV5-4 with TRBJ2-3; 7 nucleotides align to TRBD2. With 7 bases clipped from V and 9 bases from J, the junction kept 11 bases outside the gene matches. The CDR3 is made up of 13 amino acids. Germline assignment: CDR1 SGHNT and CDR2 YYREEE (reference sequence). CDR3 amino acids: CASGLGGKSTQYF. In DNA, the CDR3 is TGTGCCAGCGGCCTGGGGGGGAAATCGACGCAGTATTTT.

In its sample, this clone ranks as medium-sized (0.01 to 0.1%). The rearrangement links TRBV19 to TRBJ1-1, with TRBD1 matching over 7 bases. The CDR3 contains 14 residues. After removal of 6 bases from V and 1 base from J, the junction contained 5 bases not matched to a gene. The V gene's germline CDR1 is LNHDA and CDR2 SQIVND (reference sequence). CDR3 sequence reads: CASSTGDANTEAFF. The CDR3, as DNA: TGTGCCAGTAGCACAGGGGATGCGAACACTGAAGCTTTCTTT.

In this sample, this clone turned up many times. The V gene is TRBV20-1, the J gene TRBJ2-1; TRBD2 is a possible D gene (6 bases). The ends were cut back, 3 bases at V and 7 bases at J, with 19 bases in the middle. The CDR3 has 15 amino acids. Germline CDR1 is DFQATT and CDR2 is SNEGSKA (reference sequence). The DNA of the CDR3 is TGCAGTGCTAGTTCTCCGGGAGTCCATGGTAATGAGCAGTTCTTC. This encodes CSASSPGVHGNEQFF.